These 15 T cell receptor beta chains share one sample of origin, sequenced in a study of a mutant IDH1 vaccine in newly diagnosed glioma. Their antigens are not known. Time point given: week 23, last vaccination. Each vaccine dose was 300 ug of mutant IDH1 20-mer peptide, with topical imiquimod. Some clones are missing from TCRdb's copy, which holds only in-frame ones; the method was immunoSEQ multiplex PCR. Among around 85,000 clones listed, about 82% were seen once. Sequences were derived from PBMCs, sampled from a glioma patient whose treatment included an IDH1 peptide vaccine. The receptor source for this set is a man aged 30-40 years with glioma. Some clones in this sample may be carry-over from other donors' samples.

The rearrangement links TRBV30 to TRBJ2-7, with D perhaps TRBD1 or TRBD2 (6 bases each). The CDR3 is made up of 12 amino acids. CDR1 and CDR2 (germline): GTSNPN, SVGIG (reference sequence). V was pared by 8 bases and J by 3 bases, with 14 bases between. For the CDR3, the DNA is TGTGCCCTGAGGGGGGAGGTCTACGAGCAGTACTTC. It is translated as CALRGEVYEQYF.

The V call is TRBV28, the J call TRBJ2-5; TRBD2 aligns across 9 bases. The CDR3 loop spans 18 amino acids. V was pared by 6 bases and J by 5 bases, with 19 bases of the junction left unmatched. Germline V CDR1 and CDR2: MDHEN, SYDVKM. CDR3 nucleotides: TGTGCCAGCAGCCCGGGACTAGCAGGGGGGGTGTTTGGTGAGACCCAGTACTTC. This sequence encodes CASSPGLAGGVFGETQYF.

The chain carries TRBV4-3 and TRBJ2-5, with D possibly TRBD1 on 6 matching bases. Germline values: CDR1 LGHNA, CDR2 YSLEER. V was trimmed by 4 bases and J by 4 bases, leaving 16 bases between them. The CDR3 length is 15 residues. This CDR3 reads CASSPFETGGETQYF. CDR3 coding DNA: TGCGCCAGCAGCCCGTTCGAGACAGGCGGAGAGACCCAGTACTTC.

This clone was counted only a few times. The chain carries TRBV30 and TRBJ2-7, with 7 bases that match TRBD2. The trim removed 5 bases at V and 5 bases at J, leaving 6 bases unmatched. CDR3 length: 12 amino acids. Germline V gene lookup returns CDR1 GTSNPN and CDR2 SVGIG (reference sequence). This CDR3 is CAWREVADEQYF. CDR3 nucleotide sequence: TGTGCCTGGCGGGAGGTAGCGGACGAGCAGTACTTC.

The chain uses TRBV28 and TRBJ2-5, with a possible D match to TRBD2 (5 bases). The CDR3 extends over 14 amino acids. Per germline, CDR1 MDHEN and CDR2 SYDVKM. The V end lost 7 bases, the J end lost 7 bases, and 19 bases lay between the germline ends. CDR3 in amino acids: CASTPNRAGRTQYF. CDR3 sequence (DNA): TGTGCCAGCACGCCAAACCGGGCGGGTCGGACCCAGTACTTC.

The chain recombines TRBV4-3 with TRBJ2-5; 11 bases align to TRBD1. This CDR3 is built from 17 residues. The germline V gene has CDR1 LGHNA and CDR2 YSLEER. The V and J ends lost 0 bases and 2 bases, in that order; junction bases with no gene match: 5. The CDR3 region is CASSQDLRDRGQETQYF. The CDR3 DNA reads TGCGCCAGCAGCCAAGACCTCCGGGACAGGGGGCAAGAGACCCAGTACTTC.

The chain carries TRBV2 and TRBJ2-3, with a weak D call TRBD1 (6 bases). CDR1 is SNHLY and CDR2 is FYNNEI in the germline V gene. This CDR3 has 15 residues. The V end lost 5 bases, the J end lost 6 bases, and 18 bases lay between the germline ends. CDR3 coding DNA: TGTGCCAGCAGTACCGACAGGTTAGGGCAGGATACGCAGTATTTT. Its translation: CASSTDRLGQDTQYF.

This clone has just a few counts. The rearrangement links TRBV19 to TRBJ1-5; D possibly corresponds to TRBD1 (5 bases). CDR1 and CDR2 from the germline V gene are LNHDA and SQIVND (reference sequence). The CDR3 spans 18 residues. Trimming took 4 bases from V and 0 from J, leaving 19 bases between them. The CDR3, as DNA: TGTGCCAGTAGTACCCACCCCCGGGACTCTTATAGCAATCAGCCCCAGCATTTT. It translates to CASSTHPRDSYSNQPQHF.

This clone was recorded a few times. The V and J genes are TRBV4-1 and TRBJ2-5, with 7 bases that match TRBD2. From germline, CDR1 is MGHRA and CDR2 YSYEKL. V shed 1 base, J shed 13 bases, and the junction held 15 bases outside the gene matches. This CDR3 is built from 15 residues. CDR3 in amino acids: CASSQGHSTSTQPYF. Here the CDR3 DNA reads TGCGCCAGCAGCCAAGGTCATTCGACTAGCACTCAGCCGTACTTC.

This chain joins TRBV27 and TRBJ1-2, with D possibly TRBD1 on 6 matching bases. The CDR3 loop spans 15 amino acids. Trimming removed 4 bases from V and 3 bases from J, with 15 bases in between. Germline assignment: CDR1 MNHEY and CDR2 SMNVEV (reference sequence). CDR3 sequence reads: CASSSGLDRDYGYTF. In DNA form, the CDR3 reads TGTGCCAGCAGTTCGGGTTTGGACAGAGACTATGGCTACACCTTC.

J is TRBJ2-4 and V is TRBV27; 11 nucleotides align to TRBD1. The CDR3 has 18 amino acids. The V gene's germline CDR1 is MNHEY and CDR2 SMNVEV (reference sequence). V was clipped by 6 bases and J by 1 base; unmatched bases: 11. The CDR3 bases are TGTGCCAGCAGCCCAGGGACAGGGGGTGCCTTCGCCAAAAACATTCAGTACTTC. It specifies CASSPGTGGAFAKNIQYF.

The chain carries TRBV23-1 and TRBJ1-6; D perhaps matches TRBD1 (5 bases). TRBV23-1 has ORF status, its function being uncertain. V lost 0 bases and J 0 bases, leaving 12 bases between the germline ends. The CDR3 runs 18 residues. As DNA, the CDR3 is TGCGCCAGCAGTCAATCGCCGGGGGGTCCCTCCTATAATTCACCCCTCCACTTT. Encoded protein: CASSQSPGGPSYNSPLHF.

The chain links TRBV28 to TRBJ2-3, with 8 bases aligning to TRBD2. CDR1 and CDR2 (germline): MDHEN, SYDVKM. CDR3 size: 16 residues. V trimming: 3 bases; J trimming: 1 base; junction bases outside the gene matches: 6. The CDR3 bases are TGTGCCAGCAGTTTTTCCGGGAGGGGCCGCACAGATACGCAGTATTTT. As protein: CASSFSGRGRTDTQYF.

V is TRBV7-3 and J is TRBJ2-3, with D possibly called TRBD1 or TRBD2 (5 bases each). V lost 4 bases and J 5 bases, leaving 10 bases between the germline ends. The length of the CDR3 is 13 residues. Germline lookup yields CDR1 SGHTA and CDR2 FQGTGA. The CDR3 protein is CASSSRDGDTQYF. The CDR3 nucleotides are TGTGCCAGCAGCTCCCGGGACGGAGATACGCAGTATTTT.

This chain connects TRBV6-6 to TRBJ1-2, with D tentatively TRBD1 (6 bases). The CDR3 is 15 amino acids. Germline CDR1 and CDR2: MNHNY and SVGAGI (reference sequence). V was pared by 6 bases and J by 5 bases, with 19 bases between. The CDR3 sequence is CASRADGGSGYGYTF. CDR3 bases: TGTGCCAGCAGGGCCGACGGGGGCAGTGGTTATGGCTACACCTTC.